This passage covers 20 T cell receptor beta chains from one sample sequenced in a study of beta chain features in type 1 diabetes. Study-level findings and limits: Among patients with Type 1 diabetes, TCRB CDR3s were moderately but significantly shorter in every one of the four CD4+ subsets.

The sequenced template was cDNA made from the entire isolated RNA. Method: immunoSEQ multiplex PCR; TCRdb's copy keeps in-frame clones and lacks some. The table shows 160,000 or so clones, with 63% occurring only once. Their specific antigens are unknown. Sequenced: naive CD4+ T cells from blood. The receptor set was obtained from a man aged 30 to 39 with type 1 diabetes.

The rearrangement uses TRBV6-5 and TRBJ2-1; D is perhaps TRBD2 (5 bases). The CDR3 loop spans 15 amino acids. V lost 5 bases and J lost 4, with 15 bases in between. Per the germline V gene, CDR1 is MNHEY and CDR2 is SVGAGI. The CDR3 here is CASSARGVVYNEQFF. The CDR3 nucleotides are TGTGCCAGCAGTGCCCGGGGAGTCGTGTACAATGAGCAGTTCTTC.

V and J are TRBV27 and TRBJ1-2; TRBD1 matches 8 bases. The CDR3 runs to 16 residues. V lost 2 bases and J lost 4; bases outside the gene matches: 9. CDR1 MNHEY and CDR2 SMNVEV come from the germline V gene (reference sequence). CDR3 DNA: TGTGCCAGCAGTTTACTCGGACAGGGCCTACTCTATGGCTACACCTTC. Amino acids: CASSLLGQGLLYGYTF.

The rearrangement joins TRBV7-2 to TRBJ2-5; 9 bases match TRBD2. V lost 4 bases to trimming and J lost 2 bases; unmatched junction nucleotides: 5. Germline loops: CDR1 SGHTA, CDR2 FQGNSA. The CDR3 has 15 residues. In nucleotides, the CDR3 is TGTGCCAGCAGCTCCCTTGGACTAGCGCAAGAGACCCAGTACTTC. The encoded protein is CASSSLGLAQETQYF.

V gene TRBV27 combines with J gene TRBJ2-5; 9 nucleotides match TRBD2. Germline CDR1 MNHEY, CDR2 SMNVEV (reference sequence). The CDR3 extends over 14 amino acids. Unmatched junction bases numbered 7, after V lost 6 bases and J lost 5 bases. The CDR3 sequence: CASREAGGQETQYF. CDR3 nucleotides: TGTGCCAGCAGGGAAGCGGGGGGTCAGGAGACCCAGTACTTC.

This clone was observed a single time. The gene calls are TRBV2 and TRBJ1-2; no clear D gene. The CDR3 loop spans 13 amino acids. Germline V lookup: CDR1 SNHLY, CDR2 FYNNEI. Trimming removed 6 bases at V and 8 bases at J, with 16 bases between. The CDR3 DNA sequence: TGTGCCAGCAGATCTGACGGCTTTGAGGGCTACACCTTC. It specifies CASRSDGFEGYTF.

The gene calls are TRBV4-3 and TRBJ2-7; D is possibly TRBD1 or TRBD2 (5 bases each). Trimming removed 3 bases from V and 2 bases from J, with 20 bases in between. This CDR3 has 17 amino acids. CDR1 LGHNA and CDR2 YSLEER come from the germline V gene. CDR3 sequence: CASSQPRLGTATYEQYF. The DNA of the CDR3 is TGCGCCAGCAGCCAGCCCCGTCTTGGGACGGCAACCTACGAGCAGTACTTC.

Only a few counts were recorded for this clone. The chain employs TRBV9 and TRBJ2-3; 13 bases are a match to TRBD2. This CDR3 has 16 amino acids. CDR1 is SGDLS, CDR2 YYNGEE, per germline. The junction had 5 bases not matched to a gene; V was cut back by 4 bases and J by 3 bases. The chain's CDR3 is CASSPLTSGGTDTQYF. The DNA for the CDR3 is TGTGCCAGCAGCCCCCTGACTAGCGGGGGGACAGATACGCAGTATTTT.

This clone appeared a few times. The chain has TRBV10-3 and TRBJ2-7; 8 bases are a match to TRBD1. With V trimmed by 5 bases and J by 3 bases, 6 bases remained unmatched. CDR1 and CDR2 (germline): ENHRY, SYGVKD. The CDR3 contains 14 residues. The CDR3 reads CAISPGTGYYEQYF. In DNA, the CDR3 is TGTGCCATCAGTCCCGGGACAGGTTACTACGAGCAGTACTTC.

The chain couples TRBV7-9 to TRBJ2-7; D might be TRBD1 (5 bases). Germline V CDR1 and CDR2: SEHNR, FQNEAQ (reference sequence). Deletions cut 6 bases from V and 0 bases from J, with 12 bases between. This CDR3 has 14 residues. The CDR3 here is CASRSGKSSYEQYF. The CDR3, as DNA: TGTGCCAGCAGGTCAGGGAAGAGCTCCTACGAGCAGTACTTC.

The CDR3 nucleotides are TGTGCCAGCAGCCAAAGACAGGGCCAAGAGACCCAGTACTTC. This codes for CASSQRQGQETQYF. This chain links TRBV11-3 with TRBJ2-5; TRBD1 aligns across 7 bases. From germline, CDR1 is SGHNT and CDR2 YENEEA. CDR3 length equals 14 residues. J lost 1 base, V lost 5 bases, and 4 bases had no gene match.

The J gene is TRBJ2-6, the V gene TRBV10-3; 13 bases are a match to TRBD2. Germline values: CDR1 ENHRY, CDR2 SYGVKD. This CDR3 region has 17 residues. V was clipped by 6 bases and J by 4 bases; unmatched bases: 6. The CDR3 bases are TGTGCCATCAGCTCCGGGACTAGCGGGGACGGGGCCAACGTCCTGACTTTC. It is translated as CAISSGTSGDGANVLTF.

J is TRBJ2-1 and V is TRBV27; D gene unclear. The length of the CDR3 is 15 residues. Germline V gives CDR1 MNHEY, CDR2 SMNVEV (reference sequence). Trimming left V 7 bases short and J 5 bases short, with 18 bases between. Here the CDR3 DNA reads TGTGCCAGCACGTTTGGTCGGTCCCCCAACAATGAGCAGTTCTTC. It yields the protein CASTFGRSPNNEQFF.

The V call is TRBV7-6, the J call TRBJ2-3; 9 bases are shared with TRBD2. V trimming: 1 base; J trimming: 6 bases; junction bases outside the gene matches: 14. Per germline, CDR1 SGHVS and CDR2 FNYEAQ. This CDR3 region has 18 residues. This CDR3 is CASSLDWPSGVRVDTQYF. The DNA of the CDR3 is TGTGCCAGCAGCTTAGATTGGCCTAGCGGGGTTCGAGTGGATACGCAGTATTTT.

This clone was seen more than once but under ten times. This chain connects TRBV10-3 to TRBJ1-1; D gene ambiguous. This CDR3 is 11 amino acids long. The ends were cut back, 5 bases at V and 1 base at J, with 2 bases in the middle. Germline V gene sequence: CDR1 ENHRY, CDR2 SYGVKD. The CDR3 sequence is CAISQNTEAFF. DNA for the CDR3: TGTGCCATCAGTCAGAACACTGAAGCTTTCTTT.

Of note for this clone: This CDR3 is also generated by other DNA sequences in the sample. V usage is TRBV7-2 and J usage is TRBJ1-4; a weak D match, TRBD1 (5 bases). The length of the CDR3 is 14 residues. Germline CDR1 reads SGHTA; CDR2 reads FQGNSA. Trimming pared 0 bases from V and 7 bases from J, leaving 9 bases between. In DNA form, the CDR3 reads TGTGCCAGCAGCTTAGCAGGGGCGGGTGAAAAACTGTTTTTT. It translates to CASSLAGAGEKLFF. Using reference TRBV7-2 and TRBJ1-4 for the parts outside the CDR3, the full variable domain is GAGVSQSPSNKVTEKGKDVELRCDPISGHTALYWYRQSLGQGLEFLIYFQGNSAPDKSGLPSDRFSAERTGGSVSTLTIQRTQQEDSAVYLCASSLAGAGEKLFFGSGTQLSVL.

This chain connects TRBV7-9 to TRBJ2-7; the match to TRBD1 covers 7 bases. In germline, CDR1 is SEHNR, CDR2 FQNEAQ (reference sequence). CDR3 length equals 14 residues. V lost 1 base, J lost 5 bases, and 5 bases stayed unmatched. This chain's CDR3 is CASSLGQGLNEQYF. The CDR3 DNA reads as TGTGCCAGCAGCTTAGGACAGGGCCTGAACGAGCAGTACTTC.

This sequence joins TRBV9 and TRBJ2-3; D remains ambiguous. This CDR3 has 12 residues. Trimming left V 0 bases short and J 4 bases short, with 3 bases between. Germline V gene data show CDR1 as SGDLS and CDR2 as YYNGEE. The CDR3 here is CASSVGSDTQYF. CDR3 DNA: TGTGCCAGCAGCGTAGGGTCAGATACGCAGTATTTT. The full variable domain, rest sourced from reference TRBV9 and TRBJ2-3, is DSGVTQTPKHLITATGQRVTLRCSPRSGDLSVYWYQQSLDQGLQFLIQYYNGEERAKGNILERFSAQQFPDLHSELNLSSLELGDSALYFCASSVGSDTQYFGPGTRLTVL.

The chain employs TRBV7-8 and TRBJ2-5, with 7 bases that match TRBD1. The CDR3 has 13 amino acids. Looked up from germline, CDR1 is SGHVS and CDR2 is FQNEAQ. Losses at the gene ends were 3 bases for V and 2 bases for J; bases not matched to a gene: 0. The CDR3 DNA reads as TGTGCCAGCAGCTTCAGGGGGCAAGAGACCCAGTACTTC. It encodes CASSFRGQETQYF.

This rearrangement joins TRBV6-5 to TRBJ2-7; 10 bases align to TRBD1. CDR1 and CDR2 from the germline V gene are MNHEY and SVGAGI. CDR3 length: 15 amino acids. With V trimmed by 6 bases and J by 5 bases, 10 bases remained unmatched. CDR3 in amino acids: CASSRPGTGEDEQYF. The CDR3, as DNA: TGTGCCAGCAGCCGCCCAGGGACAGGGGAGGACGAGCAGTACTTC.

CDR3 coding DNA: TGCGCCAGCAGCCCCGGGACAGGGGTTTCCGAGCAGTACTTC. Its translation is CASSPGTGVSEQYF. This rearrangement joins TRBV4-1 to TRBJ2-7, with TRBD1 identical over 10 bases. This CDR3 region has 14 residues. Germline CDR1 and CDR2: MGHRA and YSYEKL. The V gene end was trimmed by 4 bases and the J gene end by 6 bases; junction bases not matched to a gene: 6.